Below, one TCR beta chain is given with its context. The antigen is unknown. The data belong to a study of cytomegalovirus exposure and HLA in healthy donors. Looking at the study overall: Unique TCRs numbering about 85 million, obtained from HLA-typed donors, made up an early data release.

The V gene end was trimmed by 4 bases and the J gene end by 6 bases; junction bases not matched to a gene: 7. The CDR3 is made up of 15 amino acids. Germline CDR1 and CDR2: SGHAT and FQDESV (reference sequence). A multiplex PCR was run with 60 Vbeta primers and 13 Jbeta primers. The assay was immunoSEQ multiplex PCR, and TCRdb's table has in-frame clones only and misses some. The data contain about 150,000 clones, around three quarters of them singletons. General study results and limits: CMV serostatus was the only immune exposure information that was available. TCR beta V segments were, for the most part, productive about 90% or about 30% of the time in an earlier analysis. The authors judged a highly shared variant cluster likely a sequencing artifact.

The receptor comes from a middle-aged man in good health and CMV-seronegative. The chain carries TRBV11-1 and TRBJ1-5, with 9 bases that match TRBD1. The sequenced material came from PBMCs. The CDR3 loop reads CASSSTGGAGQPQHF. DNA of the CDR3: TGTGCCAGCAGCTCCACAGGGGGCGCAGGTCAGCCCCAGCATTTT.